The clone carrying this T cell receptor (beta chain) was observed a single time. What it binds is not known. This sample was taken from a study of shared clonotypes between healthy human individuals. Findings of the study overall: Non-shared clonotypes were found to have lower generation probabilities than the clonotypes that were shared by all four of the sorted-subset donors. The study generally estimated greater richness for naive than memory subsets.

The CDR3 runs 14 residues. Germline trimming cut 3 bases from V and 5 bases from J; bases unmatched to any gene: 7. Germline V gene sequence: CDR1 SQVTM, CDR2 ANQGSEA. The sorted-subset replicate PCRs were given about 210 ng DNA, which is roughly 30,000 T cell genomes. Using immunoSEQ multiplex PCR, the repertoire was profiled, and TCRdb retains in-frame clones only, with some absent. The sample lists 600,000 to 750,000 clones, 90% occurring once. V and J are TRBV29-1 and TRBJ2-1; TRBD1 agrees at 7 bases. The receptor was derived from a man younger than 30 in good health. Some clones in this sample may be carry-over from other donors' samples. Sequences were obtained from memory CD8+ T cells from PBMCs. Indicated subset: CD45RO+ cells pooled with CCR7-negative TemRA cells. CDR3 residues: CSVEGTVSHNEQFF. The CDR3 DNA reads TGCAGCGTTGAGGGGACAGTCTCTCACAATGAGCAGTTCTTC.